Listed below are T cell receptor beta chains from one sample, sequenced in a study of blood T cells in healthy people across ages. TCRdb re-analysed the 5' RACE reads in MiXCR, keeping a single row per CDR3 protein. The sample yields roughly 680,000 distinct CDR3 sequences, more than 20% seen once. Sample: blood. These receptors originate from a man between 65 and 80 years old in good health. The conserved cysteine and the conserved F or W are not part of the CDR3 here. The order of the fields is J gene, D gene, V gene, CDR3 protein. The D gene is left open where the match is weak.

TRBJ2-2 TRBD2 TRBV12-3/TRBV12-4 ASSLGLAEHTGELF
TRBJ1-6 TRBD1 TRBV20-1 SADPGQGNVGNSPLH
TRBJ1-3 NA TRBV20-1 SATLTLTGGNTIY
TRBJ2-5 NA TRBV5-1 ASSLNSQGSETQY
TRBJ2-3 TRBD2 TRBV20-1 SASAPSGTSVPETQY
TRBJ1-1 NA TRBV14 ASSQGLLDTEAF
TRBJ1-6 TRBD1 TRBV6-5 ASGPGTGISPLH
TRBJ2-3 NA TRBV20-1 SASETEPPDTQY
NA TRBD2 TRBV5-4 ASSYPGTRSYEQY
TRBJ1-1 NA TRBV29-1 SVGNTEAF
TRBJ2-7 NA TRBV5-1 ASSSSPPRSGTYEQY
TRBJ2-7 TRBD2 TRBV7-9 ASSLAFGGSGMYEQY
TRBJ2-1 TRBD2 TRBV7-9 ASSTGLGFNNEQF
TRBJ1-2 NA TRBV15 ATSRDIGGTHGYT
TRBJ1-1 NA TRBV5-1 ASSYDRNTEAF
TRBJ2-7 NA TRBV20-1 SASVTGTYEQY
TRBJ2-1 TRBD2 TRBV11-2 ASSLDQAGVFNEQF
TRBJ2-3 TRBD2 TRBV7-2 ASSLGLAGGPGDTQY